The clone carrying this T cell receptor (beta chain) came up a few times. Its antigen is not identified. The CDR3 is 17 amino acids. V was shortened by 5 bases and J by 2 bases, with 20 bases between the two germline ends. This sample was included in a study of CD8 T cells in ankylosing spondylitis. Study-level findings and limits: Earlier authors reported some of these motif variants in reactive arthritis synovial fluid and blood.

Quantitative barcoded 5'-RACE was used to prepare TCR beta libraries. TCRdb re-derived calls from the 5' RACE reads in MiXCR, one entry per CDR3 protein. The sample includes hundreds of thousands of distinct CDR3 sequences, around 21% of them seen just once. The chain uses TRBV12-3 or TRBV12-4 and TRBJ2-3; maybe TRBD2 (6 bases). The sample comprised blood, either unsorted or a sorted T cell fraction (not recorded which). This receptor was obtained from a female donor with ankylosing spondylitis or in good health (not recorded which). CDR3 sequence reads: CASSRMWAGRSTDTQYF. The CDR3 bases are TGTGCCAGCAGTCGGATGTGGGCGGGGAGATCCACAGATACGCAGTATTTT.